A single sample gave rise to the 23 T cell receptor beta chains below, sequenced in a study of cytomegalovirus exposure and HLA in healthy donors. PCR employed 60 Vbeta and 13 Jbeta primers. Some clones are missing from TCRdb's copy, which holds only in-frame ones; the method was immunoSEQ multiplex PCR. The sample has fewer than 200,000 clones, 82% seen once. Sequenced: PBMCs. The receptors were gathered from a girl between 10 and 17 years old in good health and CMV-seropositive.

The genes are TRBV27 and TRBJ1-1; D ambiguous. This CDR3 comprises 14 residues. Germline assignment: CDR1 MNHEY and CDR2 SMNVEV (reference sequence). The V end was cut by 1 base, the J end by 2 bases, with 8 bases between. CDR3 protein: CASSLYSHNTEAFF. The DNA for the CDR3 is TGTGCCAGCAGTTTATATTCCCATAACACTGAAGCTTTCTTT.

The chain is built from TRBV7-5 and TRBJ1-1; TRBD1, the table's D call, was not compared with the DNA. TRBV7-5 is a documented pseudogene. The CDR3 sequence is 15 residues long. The CDR3 sequence is CARSLARTENTEAFF. CDR3 sequence (DNA): TGTGCCAGAAGCTTAGCGAGGACAGAAAACACTGAAGCTTTCTTT.

The V gene is TRBV10-3, the J gene TRBJ2-3, with a possible D match to TRBD1 (6 bases). This CDR3 contains 18 residues. The germline V and J ends were trimmed by 4 bases and 7 bases, with 27 bases remaining between them. Germline values: CDR1 ENHRY, CDR2 SYGVKD. Written as DNA, the CDR3 is TGTGCCATCAGTGGGAAGGGTCCGCAGGGGAACCGCGGGCATACGCAGTATTTT. It encodes CAISGKGPQGNRGHTQYF.

The chain uses TRBV28 and TRBJ2-1; TRBD2 matches 8 bases. The V segment lost 8 bases and the J segment 5 bases; nucleotides outside the gene matches: 11. Germline CDR1 MDHEN, CDR2 SYDVKM. This CDR3 contains 15 residues. CDR3 in amino acids: CASSSGLAGDNEQFF. The CDR3 DNA is TGTGCCAGCTCTTCGGGGCTAGCGGGTGACAATGAGCAGTTCTTC.

The J gene is TRBJ1-4, the V gene TRBV6-5, with 7 bases aligning to TRBD1. The length of the CDR3 is 14 residues. Germline CDR1 is MNHEY and CDR2 is SVGAGI. Trimming at V came to 8 bases and at J to 4 bases, leaving 7 bases not matched to a gene. The DNA of the CDR3 is TGTGCCAGCGGGCCGGGACAGCGTAATGAAAAACTGTTTTTT. Translated, it gives CASGPGQRNEKLFF.

As DNA, the CDR3 is TGTGCCAGCATCCTAGCGGGAGTGGGGAATGAGCAGTTCTTC. Translation gives CASILAGVGNEQFF. The chain employs TRBV5-4 and TRBJ2-1, with 10 bases aligning to TRBD2. The CDR3 extends over 14 amino acids. V was pared by 6 bases and J by 7 bases, with 7 bases of the junction left unmatched. Germline loops: CDR1 SGHNT, CDR2 YYREEE (reference sequence). Full variable domain (outside the CDR3, taken from reference TRBV5-4 and TRBJ2-1): ETGVTQSPTHLIKTRGQQVTLRCSSQSGHNTVSWYQQALGQGPQFIFQYYREEENGRGNFPPRFSGLQFPNYSSELNVNALELDDSALYLCASILAGVGNEQFFGPGTRLTVL.

The CDR3, as DNA: TGTGCCAGCTCCAGGGACGGGACAGCCTATGGCTACACCTTC. Translating it yields CASSRDGTAYGYTF. The gene calls are TRBV6-5 and TRBJ1-2, with 7 bases identical to TRBD1. V lost 8 bases to trimming and J lost 4 bases; unmatched junction nucleotides: 10. Per the germline V gene, CDR1 is MNHEY and CDR2 is SVGAGI. This CDR3 spans 14 amino acids.

The chain recombines TRBV7-8 with TRBJ2-3; perhaps TRBD2 as D (5 bases). The CDR3 consists of 15 residues. Trimming removed 2 bases from V and 2 bases from J, with 11 bases in between. Germline V gene sequence: CDR1 SGHVS, CDR2 FQNEAQ. CDR3: CASSLSASPTDTQYF. CDR3 sequence (DNA): TGTGCCAGCAGCTTATCCGCTAGCCCCACAGATACGCAGTATTTT.

The CDR3 is CASSDRTGPSYNEQFF. In DNA, the CDR3 is TGTGCCAGCAGCGACCGGACAGGGCCTTCCTACAATGAGCAGTTCTTC. The chain is built from TRBV9 and TRBJ2-1; 8 positions match TRBD1. With 3 bases clipped from V and 1 base from J, the junction kept 6 bases outside the gene matches. Germline CDR1 SGDLS, CDR2 YYNGEE. The CDR3 runs 16 residues. The full variable domain, in which reference TRBV9 and TRBJ2-1 provide the parts outside the CDR3, is DSGVTQTPKHLITATGQRVTLRCSPRSGDLSVYWYQQSLDQGLQFLIQYYNGEERAKGNILERFSAQQFPDLHSELNLSSLELGDSALYFCASSDRTGPSYNEQFFGPGTRLTVL.

The rearrangement joins TRBV6-1 to TRBJ1-4; tentative D call: TRBD1 (6 bases). The CDR3 is 14 residues long. Per germline, CDR1 MNHNS and CDR2 SASEGT. V shed 6 bases and J shed 7 bases, with 15 bases lying between them. CDR3 nucleotides: TGTGCCAGCAGGAAACAGGGTAGAGGTGAAAAACTGTTTTTT. Encoded protein: CASRKQGRGEKLFF.

The chain is built from TRBV9 and TRBJ2-1; no clear D gene. The CDR3 length is 14 residues. V lost 0 bases and J 2 bases, leaving 6 bases between the germline ends. The germline CDR1 and CDR2 sequences are SGDLS and YYNGEE. This CDR3 reads CASSVGSAYNEQFF. The CDR3 nucleotides read TGTGCCAGCAGCGTAGGAAGCGCCTACAATGAGCAGTTCTTC.

The chain employs TRBV15 and TRBJ2-3; 7 bases fit TRBD2. This CDR3 contains 17 residues. The ends lost 1 base at V and 4 bases at J; junction bases unmatched: 11. Germline CDR1 reads LNHNV; CDR2 reads YYDKDF (reference sequence). CDR3 region: CATSRAPSGRASDTQYF. For the CDR3, the DNA is TGTGCCACCAGCAGAGCTCCGAGTGGGAGGGCCTCAGATACGCAGTATTTT. The full variable domain, completed using reference TRBV15 and TRBJ2-3, is DAMVIQNPRYQVTQFGKPVTLSCSQTLNHNVMYWYQQKSSQAPKLLFHYYDKDFNNEADTPDNFQSRRPNTSFCFLDIRSPGLGDTAMYLCATSRAPSGRASDTQYFGPGTRLTVL.

The V gene is TRBV30, the J gene TRBJ2-7; maybe TRBD1 (5 bases). The V gene lost 0 bases and the J gene lost 2 bases, with 8 bases spanning the gap. The length of the CDR3 is 13 residues. CDR1 GTSNPN and CDR2 SVGIG come from the germline V gene (reference sequence). In DNA, the CDR3 is TGTGCCTGGAGTGTAGGGGTTACCTACGAGCAGTACTTC. The encoded protein is CAWSVGVTYEQYF. The variable domain in full, completed from reference TRBV30 and TRBJ2-7, reads SQTIHQWPATLVQPVGSPLSLECTVEGTSNPNLYWYRQAAGRGLQLLFYSVGIGQISSEVPQNLSASRPQDRQFILSSKKLLLSDSGFYLCAWSVGVTYEQYFGPGTRLTVT.

This chain links TRBV15 with TRBJ2-3, with TRBD2 matching over 7 bases. The CDR3 has 15 residues. Germline CDR1 is LNHNV and CDR2 is YYDKDF (reference sequence). The V segment lost 1 base and the J segment 5 bases; nucleotides outside the gene matches: 6. CDR3 loop: CATSRGAGDGDTQYF. For the CDR3, the DNA is TGTGCCACCAGCAGAGGGGCGGGGGACGGAGATACGCAGTATTTT.

The chain's CDR3 is CASSPGQLDTASYEQYF. Written as DNA, the CDR3 is TGTGCCAGCAGCCCAGGACAGTTGGACACCGCTTCCTACGAGCAGTACTTC. V and J are TRBV11-1 and TRBJ2-7, with D possibly TRBD1 on 6 matching bases. Trimming took 5 bases from V and 1 from J, leaving 21 bases between them. The CDR3 covers 17 residues. Germline V gene sequence: CDR1 SGHAT, CDR2 FQDESV (reference sequence).

This chain links TRBV28 with TRBJ1-2; D is unresolved. V lost 5 bases to trimming and J lost 0 bases, with 16 bases between them. The germline CDR1 and CDR2 sequences are MDHEN and SYDVKM. The CDR3 totals 16 residues. The CDR3 bases are TGTGCCAGCAGTCGTCTCGGAGAGGAAGCTAACTATGGCTACACCTTC. It translates to CASSRLGEEANYGYTF.

The rearrangement links TRBV6-6 to TRBJ2-7; the match to TRBD1 covers 9 bases. Germline loops: CDR1 MNHNY, CDR2 SVGAGI (reference sequence). J was trimmed by 4 bases and V by 0 bases; bases with no gene match: 4. This CDR3 spans 15 amino acids. CDR3 sequence: CASSYSGQGWYEQYF. CDR3 nucleotides: TGTGCCAGCAGTTACTCGGGACAGGGTTGGTACGAGCAGTACTTC.

V is TRBV4-3 and J is TRBJ1-2; 9 bases match TRBD1. V shed 0 bases, J shed 4 bases, and the junction held 9 bases outside the gene matches. This CDR3 is built from 17 residues. Germline CDR1 reads LGHNA; CDR2 reads YSLEER. CDR3 protein: CASSQDRSGQGGYGYTF. As DNA, the CDR3 is TGCGCCAGCAGCCAAGATCGCTCGGGACAGGGAGGCTATGGCTACACCTTC.

The genes are TRBV29-1 and TRBJ2-3; TRBD1 matches 7 bases. The germline gives CDR1 SQVTM, CDR2 ANQGSEA. The CDR3 length is 13 residues. V trimming: 6 bases; J trimming: 2 bases; junction bases outside the gene matches: 5. CDR3 protein: CSVQGRVTDTQYF. CDR3 sequence (DNA): TGCAGCGTACAGGGGCGAGTCACAGATACGCAGTATTTT.

This rearrangement joins TRBV19 to TRBJ1-3; D perhaps matches TRBD1 (5 bases). Trimming left V 3 bases short and J 1 base short, with 13 bases between. The germline CDR1 and CDR2 sequences are LNHDA and SQIVND (reference sequence). CDR3 length: 16 amino acids. The CDR3 protein is CASSISGENSGNTIYF. The CDR3 DNA sequence: TGTGCCAGTAGTATTTCGGGGGAAAATTCTGGAAACACCATATATTTT.

The V gene is TRBV28, the J gene TRBJ2-1; 7 nucleotides agree with TRBD2. This CDR3 region has 18 residues. With 4 bases clipped from V and 4 bases from J, the junction kept 16 bases outside the gene matches. Germline V gene lookup returns CDR1 MDHEN and CDR2 SYDVKM. The CDR3 is CASSSQSTSDSFYNEQFF. DNA for the CDR3: TGTGCCAGCAGTTCCCAATCCACTAGCGACTCTTTTTACAATGAGCAGTTCTTC.

The V call is TRBV9, the J call TRBJ1-5; D perhaps matches TRBD1 (6 bases). Per the germline V gene, CDR1 is SGDLS and CDR2 is YYNGEE. With 3 bases removed from V and 5 bases from J, the gap between germline ends came to 15 bases. The CDR3 runs to 15 residues. The CDR3 DNA is TGTGCCAGCAGCGAGGATTACAGGGAATATCAGCCCCAGCATTTT. Translating gives CASSEDYREYQPQHF.

J is TRBJ1-2 and V is TRBV19; a possible D gene is TRBD1 (5 bases). The germline CDR1 and CDR2 sequences are LNHDA and SQIVND (reference sequence). Trimming pared 7 bases from V and 8 bases from J, leaving 20 bases between. The CDR3 extends over 14 amino acids. CDR3 sequence: CASTPGRGIGGYTF. DNA of the CDR3: TGTGCCAGTACCCCCGGGCGGGGGATTGGGGGCTACACCTTC.